The clone carrying this T cell receptor (beta chain) has just one count. The target antigen is unknown. The data are from a study of T cells in Graves' hyperthyroidism and ophthalmopathy. For the study at large: Staff took peripheral blood when the initial diagnosis was made, before any treatment began. Study-level findings and limits: Stable hyperthyroidism was told apart from ophthalmopathy by a model built on 13 V-J features.

The CDR3 regions of TCR beta were amplified from RNA transcripts. The HTBI primer set served for first-round RT-PCR of the TCR CDR3. TCRdb passed the multiplex PCR reads through MiXCR, listing each CDR3 protein once. This table holds nearly 750,000 distinct CDR3 sequences, just over 35% found once. Germline V gene sequence: CDR1 ENHRY, CDR2 SYGVKD. The CDR3 consists of 15 residues. Trimming stripped 3 bases from V and 17 bases from J, with 25 bases between. This TCR was sampled from a woman aged 40 to 55 with Graves' hyperthyroidism. The chain employs TRBV10-3 and TRBJ2-2; D is perhaps TRBD1 (6 bases). Sequenced material: blood. CDR3: CAISDGTLSTGGCFF. DNA of the CDR3: TGTGCCATCAGTGATGGGACACTTAGTACGGGTGGCTGTTTTTTT.